What follows are 16 T cell receptor beta chains derived from one specimen sequenced in a study of control samples from healthy donors and cancer patients. Using immunoSEQ multiplex PCR, the repertoire was profiled, and TCRdb retains in-frame clones only, with some absent. The profile shows tens of thousands of clones, 84% of them singletons. The sequenced sample consisted of PBMCs. The receptors were sampled from a man aged 60 to 69 with head and neck cancer.

The CDR3 loop is CASSLGGYSPAGESPDTQYF. DNA of the CDR3: TGTGCCAGCAGCTTAGGCGGGTATTCTCCAGCGGGAGAATCCCCAGATACGCAGTATTTT. The V call is TRBV7-8, the J call TRBJ2-3; 8 bases map to TRBD2. CDR1 and CDR2 from the germline V gene are SGHVS and FQNEAQ. The V and J ends lost 1 base and 4 bases, in that order; junction bases with no gene match: 19. CDR3 length: 20 amino acids.

The genes are TRBV7-2 and TRBJ2-1, with TRBD2 matching over 8 bases. V lost 3 bases and J lost 0; bases outside the gene matches: 4. This CDR3 spans 16 amino acids. CDR1 is SGHTA and CDR2 is FQGNSA in the germline V gene. DNA of the CDR3: TGTGCCAGCAGCTTTGGAGCGGGGGCCTCCTACAATGAGCAGTTCTTC. It translates to CASSFGAGASYNEQFF.

The rearrangement uses TRBV6-6 and TRBJ1-1, with 8 bases aligning to TRBD1. J was trimmed by 0 bases and V by 5 bases; bases with no gene match: 14. Germline CDR1 and CDR2: MNHNY and SVGAGI (reference sequence). The CDR3 has 18 amino acids. The CDR3 coding sequence is TGTGCCAGCAGTCTATGGGACAGGCCAGGCGGTTTGAACACTGAAGCTTTCTTT. It encodes CASSLWDRPGGLNTEAFF.

In its sample, this clone was seen a few times. The rearrangement links TRBV7-8 to TRBJ1-1, with D tentatively TRBD1 (6 bases). Germline lookup yields CDR1 SGHVS and CDR2 FQNEAQ. Trimming stripped 4 bases from V and 3 bases from J, with 12 bases between. The length of the CDR3 is 14 residues. DNA for the CDR3: TGTGCCAGCAGCTCTAACAGGGCAGACACTGAAGCTTTCTTT. Its translation is CASSSNRADTEAFF.

The chain is built from TRBV18 and TRBJ2-1; 8 nucleotides align to TRBD1. This CDR3 has 15 residues. The V and J ends lost 0 bases and 8 bases, in that order; junction bases with no gene match: 6. CDR1 is KGHSH, CDR2 LQKENI, per germline. The CDR3 region has the DNA TGTGCCAGCTCACCACCGAGTCAGACAGGGGATGAGCAGTTCTTC. Translation: CASSPPSQTGDEQFF.

The V gene is TRBV28, the J gene TRBJ1-1; no reliable D call. Germline V gene data show CDR1 as MDHEN and CDR2 as SYDVKM. The CDR3 runs to 13 residues. V dropped 10 bases and J dropped 3 bases, with 15 bases sitting between them. This chain's CDR3 is CATLSGVHTEAFF. As DNA, the CDR3 is TGTGCCACCCTATCCGGGGTGCACACTGAAGCTTTCTTT.

The rearrangement links TRBV25-1 to TRBJ2-5, with 10 bases lining up with TRBD2. The length of the CDR3 is 13 residues. Unmatched junction bases numbered 5, after V lost 8 bases and J lost 5 bases. The V gene's germline CDR1 is MGHDK and CDR2 SYGVNS. CDR3 DNA sequence: TGTGCCAGCTCGCTAGCGGGGGCGGAGACCCAGTACTTC. Residues: CASSLAGAETQYF.

This chain connects TRBV11-2 to TRBJ2-2, with D perhaps matching TRBD1 (6 bases). Germline CDR1 reads SGHAT; CDR2 reads FQNNGV. The CDR3 spans 16 residues. Trimming took off 5 bases at V and 1 base at J, with 14 bases between the two ends. CDR3 region: CASSPYGTLNTGELFF. The CDR3 DNA is TGTGCCAGCAGCCCCTACGGGACACTGAACACCGGGGAGCTGTTTTTT.

This clone was seen once. The V and J genes are TRBV2 and TRBJ2-7, with 7 bases that match TRBD2. Trimming removed 4 bases from V and 2 bases from J; junction bases left unmatched: 8. The length of the CDR3 is 15 residues. Looked up from germline, CDR1 is SNHLY and CDR2 is FYNNEI. The CDR3 loop reads CASSGSSGLTYEQYF. DNA for the CDR3: TGTGCCAGCAGTGGCTCTAGCGGTTTAACCTACGAGCAGTACTTC.

The rearrangement uses TRBV7-9 and TRBJ2-1; tentatively, D is TRBD1 or TRBD2 (5 bases each). The V gene lost 1 base and the J gene lost 15 bases, with 16 bases spanning the gap. The CDR3 extends over 13 amino acids. CDR1 is SEHNR, CDR2 FQNEAQ, per germline (reference sequence). The CDR3 bases are TGTGCCAGCAGCTTAGAGGGGCAGGCTAGCTGGTTCTTC. Translated, it gives CASSLEGQASWFF.

The chain carries TRBV5-1 and TRBJ1-6; the match to TRBD1 covers 9 bases. The germline V gene encodes CDR1 SGHRS and CDR2 YFSETQ. V lost 4 bases, J lost 7 bases, and 9 bases stayed unmatched. The CDR3 extends over 16 amino acids. The CDR3 DNA reads as TGCGCCAGCAGCACAACAGGGGGCGCGGGGAATTCACCCCTCCACTTT. Its translation: CASSTTGGAGNSPLHF.

The chain joins TRBV7-6 to TRBJ2-7, with D maybe TRBD2 (6 bases). The CDR3 runs to 13 residues. The V gene lost 4 bases and the J gene lost 5 bases, with 12 bases spanning the gap. Germline CDR1 and CDR2: SGHVS and FNYEAQ. CDR3 loop: CASSSYGRNEQYF. The CDR3 DNA reads TGTGCCAGCAGCTCCTACGGGAGAAACGAGCAGTACTTC.

V is TRBV27 and J is TRBJ2-2, with D unresolved. Trimming pared 8 bases from V and 0 bases from J, leaving 13 bases between. The CDR3 extends over 15 amino acids. In germline, CDR1 is MNHEY, CDR2 SMNVEV (reference sequence). CDR3 sequence reads: CASSHPWPNTGELFF. The DNA for the CDR3 is TGTGCCAGCTCCCATCCATGGCCGAACACCGGGGAGCTGTTTTTT.

The chain recombines TRBV30 with TRBJ1-1, with a tentative D call TRBD1 (5 bases). The CDR3 totals 14 residues. Germline CDR1 is GTSNPN and CDR2 is SVGIG (reference sequence). V was trimmed by 2 bases and J by 5 bases, leaving 15 bases between them. CDR3 in DNA: TGTGCCTGGAGTCTGGGGGGGTATAGGACTGAAGCTTTCTTT. It translates to CAWSLGGYRTEAFF.

CDR3 nucleotide sequence: TGCGCCAGCAGCATGGGACTGCTTTATTCACCCCTCCACTTT. Protein product: CASSMGLLYSPLHF. The chain is built from TRBV5-1 and TRBJ1-6; D is perhaps TRBD1 (5 bases). With 4 bases removed from V and 8 bases from J, the gap between germline ends came to 13 bases. The germline CDR1 and CDR2 sequences are SGHRS and YFSETQ. The CDR3 loop spans 14 amino acids.

This clone was recorded only once. V gene TRBV18 combines with J gene TRBJ2-5, with D tentatively TRBD1 (5 bases). Trimming pared 3 bases from V and 3 bases from J, leaving 11 bases between. The CDR3 loop spans 14 amino acids. Germline-derived CDR1 and CDR2 are KGHSH and LQKENI. The CDR3 is CASSPLGVEETQYF. The CDR3 DNA sequence: TGTGCCAGCTCACCGCTAGGGGTTGAAGAGACCCAGTACTTC.